The 7 T cell receptor beta chains below were found in one sample sequenced in a study of T cell responses to AZD1222 COVID-19 vaccine. Profiling relied on immunoSEQ multiplex PCR, and the TCRdb table lists in-frame clones only, not all of them. The sample carries 130,000 to 150,000 clones, approximately 90% recorded once. The sequences come from peripheral blood, collected 28 days after the second AZD1222 dose. The receptors derive from an adult who received the AZD1222 COVID-19 vaccine.

The rearrangement links TRBV13 to TRBJ1-4, with 7 positions matching TRBD1. Losses at the gene ends were 8 bases for V and 3 bases for J; bases not matched to a gene: 3. The CDR3 contains 13 residues. From germline, CDR1 is PRHDT and CDR2 FYEKMQ (reference sequence). CDR3: CASRDSPNEKLFF. The CDR3 nucleotides read TGTGCCAGCCGGGACAGCCCTAATGAAAAACTGTTTTTT. The complete variable domain, with remaining parts taken from reference TRBV13 and TRBJ1-4, reads AAGVIQSPRHLIKEKRETATLKCYPIPRHDTVYWYQQGPGQDPQFLISFYEKMQSDKGSIPDRFSAQQFSDYHSELNMSSLELGDSALYFCASRDSPNEKLFFGSGTQLSVL.

V is TRBV10-3 and J is TRBJ1-1, with no clear D. CDR1 and CDR2 from the germline V gene are ENHRY and SYGVKD. V lost 3 bases and J lost 6, with 8 bases in between. The CDR3 loop spans 12 amino acids. The chain's CDR3 is CAISESPSEAFF. CDR3 sequence (DNA): TGTGCCATCAGTGAATCGCCCTCTGAAGCTTTCTTT.

V gene TRBV5-6 combines with J gene TRBJ1-2; D remains ambiguous. V dropped 5 bases and J dropped 4 bases, with 18 bases sitting between them. The CDR3 sequence is 15 residues long. Germline assignment: CDR1 SGHDT and CDR2 YYEEEE. The CDR3 here is CASSPRDTRFYGYTF. The CDR3, as DNA: TGTGCCAGCAGTCCCCGCGACACTCGATTCTATGGCTACACCTTC.

The chain employs TRBV2 and TRBJ2-3; D is possibly TRBD1 or TRBD2 (5 bases each). Trimming left V 3 bases short and J 4 bases short, with 11 bases between. CDR3 length: 14 amino acids. Germline V lookup: CDR1 SNHLY, CDR2 FYNNEI. The CDR3 coding sequence is TGTGCCAGCAGTGACCAGGGACGGGCAGATACGCAGTATTTT. Translation gives CASSDQGRADTQYF.

The chain has TRBV19 and TRBJ1-5, with a tentative D call TRBD1 (5 bases). V lost 1 base to trimming and J lost 6 bases, with 10 bases between them. This CDR3 contains 14 residues. Germline loops: CDR1 LNHDA, CDR2 SQIVND (reference sequence). The DNA of the CDR3 is TGTGCCAGTAGTATAGTTCGCGACAGTCAGCCCCAGCATTTT. Translation gives CASSIVRDSQPQHF. The full variable domain, its missing parts supplied by reference TRBV19 and TRBJ1-5, is DGGITQSPKYLFRKEGQNVTLSCEQNLNHDAMYWYRQDPGQGLRLIYYSQIVNDFQKGDIAEGYSVSREKKESFPLTVTSAQKNPTAFYLCASSIVRDSQPQHFGDGTRLSIL.

The gene calls are TRBV18 and TRBJ2-1; 8 bases fit TRBD1. Per germline, CDR1 KGHSH and CDR2 LQKENI. The CDR3 runs 14 residues. The J segment lost 5 bases and the V segment lost 0 bases, leaving 0 bases of the junction unmatched. The CDR3 sequence is CASSPPGQDNEQFF. Written as DNA, the CDR3 is TGTGCCAGCTCACCACCGGGACAGGACAATGAGCAGTTCTTC.

This clone has only a few counts. The sample has other DNA sequences that encode this CDR3 too. This chain joins TRBV4-2 and TRBJ1-4; 9 bases fit TRBD1. V dropped 0 bases and J dropped 7; count of bases not matched to a gene: 6. The CDR3 is made up of 16 amino acids. CDR1 is LGHNA, CDR2 YNFKEQ, per germline. CDR3 in DNA: TGTGCCAGCAGCCAAGAAGAGGGACAGGGTCGTGAAAAACTGTTTTTT. As protein: CASSQEEGQGREKLFF.